This T cell receptor (beta chain) came from a study of T cells after yellow fever vaccination. Study context: Each low-cell-number fraction was prepared by means of SMART-Seq v4 Ultra Low Input. Study findings and constraints: After the booster, nearly 98% of CD4 and 75% to 90% of CD8 primary-response clones were re-detected.

Generation of TCR cDNA used 5'RACE template switching (which added a universal primer site and UMIs). TCRdb re-called the 5' RACE reads through MiXCR, storing one row per CDR3 protein. The sample has hundreds of thousands of distinct CDR3 sequences, 7% to 9% seen once. Remarks on this clonotype: Its antigen is currently unknown.

Trimming left V 0 bases short and J 6 bases short, with 10 bases between. From germline, CDR1 is SGHKS and CDR2 YYEKEE (reference sequence). The CDR3 sequence is 13 residues long. The receptor was isolated from a man aged 18-30 years who received the YFV17D yellow fever vaccine. The sample was PBMCs, taken more than 35 days after the first yellow fever vaccination. J is TRBJ2-7 and V is TRBV5-5, with D possibly being TRBD2 (5 bases). The CDR3 DNA sequence: TGTGCCAGCAGCTTGGTTGGGCGGGTCGAGCAGTACGTC. Translation: CASSLVGRVEQYV.